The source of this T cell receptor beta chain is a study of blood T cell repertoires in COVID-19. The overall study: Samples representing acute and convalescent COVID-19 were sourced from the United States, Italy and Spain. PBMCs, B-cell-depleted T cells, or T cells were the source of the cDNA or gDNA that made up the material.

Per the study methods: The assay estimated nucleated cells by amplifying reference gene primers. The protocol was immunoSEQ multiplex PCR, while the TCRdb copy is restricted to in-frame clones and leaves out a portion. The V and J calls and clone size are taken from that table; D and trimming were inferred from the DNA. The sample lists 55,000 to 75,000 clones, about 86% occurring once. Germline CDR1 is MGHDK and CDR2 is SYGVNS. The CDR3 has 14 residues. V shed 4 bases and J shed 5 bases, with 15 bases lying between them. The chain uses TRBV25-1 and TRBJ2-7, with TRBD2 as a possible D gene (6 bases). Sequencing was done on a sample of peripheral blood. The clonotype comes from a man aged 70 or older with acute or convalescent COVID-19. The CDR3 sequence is CASSGGLSSNEQYF. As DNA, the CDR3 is TGTGCCAGCAGTGGGGGACTCTCATCCAACGAGCAGTACTTC.